Each of the 26 T cell receptor beta chains below was sequenced from the same sample in a study of T cell repertoires in cytomegalovirus infection. A single record per CDR3 protein comes from TCRdb applying MiXCR to the reads. This sample has more than 500,000 distinct CDR3 sequences; 15% to 20% occur once, and the top ten carry under 30%. The sample consisted of CD8+ T cells from PBMCs. The source of these receptors is a human donor in good health (CMV status not recorded). Some clones in this sample may be carry-over from other donors' samples.

This clonotype was seen a handful of times. This rearrangement joins TRBV27 to TRBJ2-1, with D unresolved. The CDR3 is made up of 13 amino acids. The germline V and J ends were trimmed by 0 bases and 7 bases, with 7 bases remaining between them. Germline V CDR1 and CDR2: MNHEY, SMNVEV (reference sequence). Written as DNA, the CDR3 is TGTGCCAGCAGTTTATCGAAAAAAAATGAGCAGTTCTTC. It yields the protein CASSLSKKNEQFF.

The V and J genes are TRBV4-2 and TRBJ2-1; D is perhaps TRBD2 (5 bases). V shed 3 bases and J shed 2 bases, with 14 bases lying between them. Germline CDR1 reads LGHNA; CDR2 reads YNFKEQ. The CDR3 covers 16 residues. The CDR3: CASSQREGRPYNEQFF. The DNA for the CDR3 is TGTGCCAGCAGCCAGCGAGAGGGCCGGCCCTACAATGAGCAGTTCTTC.

This clonotype occurred many times. J is TRBJ1-6 and V is TRBV27; unclear D gene. The CDR3 length is 16 residues. Looked up from germline, CDR1 is MNHEY and CDR2 is SMNVEV (reference sequence). Between the trimmed V and J ends, which lost 0 bases and 3 bases, there was a span of 9 bases. This CDR3 reads CASSLSPASYNSPLHF. The CDR3 nucleotides read TGTGCCAGCAGTTTATCTCCCGCAAGCTATAATTCACCCCTCCACTTT.

Ten or more counts support this clonotype. The chain couples TRBV7-6 to TRBJ2-3; D is perhaps TRBD2 (7 bases). The CDR3 runs 17 residues. The V and J ends lost 5 bases and 4 bases respectively, with 22 bases between them. Germline CDR1 and CDR2: SGHVS and FNYEAQ. The CDR3, as DNA: TGTGCCAGCAGCCCCGACGGGTCCGGGGGGCCTCCAGATACGCAGTATTTT. It codes for CASSPDGSGGPPDTQYF.

This clonotype was observed many times. This rearrangement joins TRBV15 to TRBJ2-6; no clear D gene. V was clipped by 0 bases and J by 0 bases, with 9 bases between them. The CDR3 consists of 17 residues. Germline loops: CDR1 LNHNV, CDR2 YYDKDF (reference sequence). CDR3 protein: CATSRERRVSGANVLTF. DNA for the CDR3: TGTGCCACCAGCAGAGAGCGACGAGTCTCTGGGGCCAACGTCCTGACTTTC.

This clonotype was detected ten times or more. The chain combines TRBV7-2 with TRBJ2-1; no clear D. This CDR3 contains 12 residues. The V gene's germline CDR1 is SGHTA and CDR2 FQGNSA. V lost 1 base, J lost 8 bases, and 6 bases lay in between. The CDR3 DNA reads as TGTGCCAGCAGCTTAGTCGCTCATGAGCAGTTCTTC. It is translated as CASSLVAHEQFF.

This clonotype was observed once. As the CDR3 is not closed by the conserved phenylalanine or tryptophan, this likely results from a read error. J is TRBJ2-1 and V is TRBV7-8; TRBD2 matches 12 bases. V was pared by 1 base and J by 2 bases, with 3 bases of the junction left unmatched. Germline V CDR1 and CDR2: SGHVS, FQNEAQ. The length of the CDR3 is 17 residues. The CDR3 bases are TGTGCCAGCAGCTTAGGACTAGCGGGAGTGACCTACAATGAGCAGTTCTTA. It translates to CASSLGLAGVTYNEQFL.

This clonotype was counted between two and nine times. The V and J genes are TRBV10-3 and TRBJ1-1; D is unresolved. The CDR3 totals 12 residues. Germline V CDR1 and CDR2: ENHRY, SYGVKD. Trimming took 10 bases from V and 1 from J, leaving 10 bases between them. CDR3 bases: TGTGCCACCCGGACGGAGAACACTGAAGCTTTCTTT. This translates into CATRTENTEAFF.

This clonotype was seen a handful of times. Here the CDR3 DNA reads TGTGCCAGCAGTTTATGGGGGGCCCCAAATAGCAATCAGCCCCAGCATTTT. Translating it yields CASSLWGAPNSNQPQHF. The gene calls are TRBV27 and TRBJ1-5; D is perhaps TRBD1 (6 bases). The CDR3 contains 17 residues. V was trimmed by 1 base and J by 0 bases, leaving 13 bases between them. Germline V lookup: CDR1 MNHEY, CDR2 SMNVEV (reference sequence).

This rearrangement joins TRBV27 to TRBJ2-7, with 7 nucleotides matching TRBD1. The J segment lost 2 bases and the V segment lost 7 bases, leaving 8 bases of the junction unmatched. This CDR3 region has 14 residues. CDR1 MNHEY and CDR2 SMNVEV come from the germline V gene (reference sequence). In nucleotides, the CDR3 is TGTGCCAGCAACCCGGGACAGAGACCCTACGAGCAGTACTTC. This gives the protein CASNPGQRPYEQYF.

This clonotype has just a few counts. V and J are TRBV29-1 and TRBJ2-2; no definite D call. The CDR3 contains 11 residues. Germline CDR1 and CDR2: SQVTM and ANQGSEA. The V end was cut by 4 bases, the J end by 4 bases, with 4 bases between. The CDR3 sequence: CSVGFTGELFF. In DNA, the CDR3 is TGCAGCGTTGGGTTCACCGGGGAGCTGTTTTTT.

This clonotype has a count of ten or more. The chain links TRBV28 to TRBJ2-3, with 9 nucleotides matching TRBD1. Germline loops: CDR1 MDHEN, CDR2 SYDVKM. The CDR3 covers 15 residues. V dropped 5 bases and J dropped 4; count of bases not matched to a gene: 7. The CDR3 sequence is CASSTGTGWSDTQYF. Written as DNA, the CDR3 is TGTGCCAGCAGTACCGGGACAGGGTGGTCAGATACGCAGTATTTT.

J is TRBJ2-1 and V is TRBV4-2, with D perhaps TRBD2 (7 bases). CDR3 length: 16 amino acids. V was pared by 4 bases and J by 10 bases, with 23 bases between. Germline CDR1 LGHNA, CDR2 YNFKEQ. In DNA, the CDR3 is TGTGCCAGCAGCCTCGAAGGGGGGGGGGCCACCAGGGAGCAGTTCTTC. This sequence encodes CASSLEGGGATREQFF.

At least ten counts were recorded for this clonotype. The chain employs TRBV19 and TRBJ2-1; D might be TRBD1 (6 bases). Germline V gene data show CDR1 as LNHDA and CDR2 as SQIVND (reference sequence). The germline V and J ends were trimmed by 8 bases and 7 bases, with 12 bases remaining between them. The CDR3 consists of 12 residues. CDR3 sequence: CASSTQGNEQFF. CDR3 bases: TGTGCCAGTTCCACCCAGGGGAATGAGCAGTTCTTC.

Note on this clonotype: A single base separates this from a much larger clone, so it may be a read error. This chain uses TRBV6-6 with TRBJ1-5, with a weak D call TRBD1 (6 bases). The CDR3 spans 17 residues. Germline assignment: CDR1 MNHNY and CDR2 SVGAGI (reference sequence). DNA of the CDR3: TGTGTCAGCAACCTCCCTTCTACAGGGTATAGCAATCAGCCCCAGCATTTT. Translation gives CVSNLPSTGYSNQPQHF.

V gene TRBV5-1 combines with J gene TRBJ2-7, with 9 bases matching TRBD1. Trimming took 4 bases from V and 1 from J; bases not matched to a gene: 6. The CDR3 covers 15 residues. Germline CDR1 SGHRS, CDR2 YFSETQ. For the CDR3, the DNA is TGCGCCAGCAGCGTCGGACAGGGGATGTCCTACGAGCAGTACTTC. Its translation is CASSVGQGMSYEQYF. The complete variable domain, with remaining parts taken from reference TRBV5-1 and TRBJ2-7, reads KAGVTQTPRYLIKTRGQQVTLSCSPISGHRSVSWYQQTPGQGLQFLFEYFSETQRNKGNFPGRFSGRQFSNSRSEMNVSTLELGDSALYLCASSVGQGMSYEQYFGPGTRLTVT.

This chain links TRBV9 with TRBJ2-2, with 12 positions matching TRBD2. The CDR3 is made up of 22 amino acids. Trimming cost V 0 bases and J 4 bases; bases outside gene matches: 19. The germline gives CDR1 SGDLS, CDR2 YYNGEE. Here the CDR3 reads CASSVVGSGRLAGGVSTGELFF. The CDR3 bases are TGTGCCAGCAGCGTAGTCGGAAGTGGTCGTCTAGCGGGGGGGGTGAGCACCGGGGAGCTGTTTTTT.

V usage is TRBV27 and J usage is TRBJ2-3; 10 bases agree with TRBD1. Germline lookup yields CDR1 MNHEY and CDR2 SMNVEV (reference sequence). The CDR3 covers 15 residues. V lost 2 bases, J lost 6 bases, and 5 bases stayed unmatched. The CDR3 protein is CASSLTGQGMDTQYF. The CDR3 DNA reads TGTGCCAGCAGTTTAACGGGACAGGGGATGGATACGCAGTATTTT.

The rearrangement uses TRBV6-5 and TRBJ2-1, with unresolved D. V was cut by 6 bases and J by 4 bases, with 13 bases left in between. CDR3 size: 14 residues. Germline CDR1 MNHEY, CDR2 SVGAGI. The CDR3 DNA follows: TGTGCCAGCAGCGGCCTACCCCCTTACAATGAGCAGTTCTTC. Translated, it gives CASSGLPPYNEQFF.

J is TRBJ1-4 and V is TRBV27; D remains unclear. Deletions cut 1 base from V and 0 bases from J, with 6 bases between. The CDR3 is made up of 15 amino acids. Germline CDR1 and CDR2: MNHEY and SMNVEV (reference sequence). CDR3 in amino acids: CASSLYTTTNEKLFF. The CDR3, as DNA: TGTGCCAGCAGTTTATACACTACAACTAATGAAAAACTGTTTTTT.

This clonotype was counted a few times. The chain uses TRBV19 and TRBJ1-6, with 7 bases matching TRBD1. V lost 5 bases to trimming and J lost 7 bases; unmatched junction nucleotides: 11. CDR1 is LNHDA, CDR2 SQIVND, per germline (reference sequence). The CDR3 spans 16 residues. Here the CDR3 reads CASSSRRQGSNSPLHF. The DNA for the CDR3 is TGTGCCAGTAGTTCCCGCCGACAGGGATCGAATTCACCCCTCCACTTT.

To note about this clonotype: A much more abundant neighbour one base away suggests this may be a read error. The CDR3 DNA reads TGCGCCACCAGCCAAGCCCGGGGGAACGAGCAGTACTTC. Protein sequence: CATSQARGNEQYF. The chain has TRBV4-1 and TRBJ2-7; D is perhaps TRBD2 (6 bases). Germline CDR1 reads MGHRA; CDR2 reads YSYEKL. The CDR3 sequence is 13 residues long.

The count of this clonotype is one. The junction does not match germline at one end; this may be a read error. J is TRBJ1-1 and V is TRBV7-4; D is unresolved. Looked up from germline, CDR1 is SGHVT and CDR2 is SQSDAQ. This CDR3 region has 14 residues. The CDR3 is CASSLEAGLAEDFF. CDR3 nucleotide sequence: TGTGCCAGCAGCTTAGAGGCCGGGCTAGCTGAAGATTTCTTT. The full variable domain, in which reference TRBV7-4 and TRBJ1-1 provide the parts outside the CDR3, is GAGVSQSPRYKVAKRGRDVALRCDSISGHVTLYWYRQTLGQGSEVLTYSQSDAQRDKSGRPSGRFSAERPERSVSTLKIQRTEQGDSAVYLCASSLEAGLAEDFFGQGTRLTVV.

This clonotype was picked up one time. A clone one base away is much larger, so this may be a read error. The rearrangement joins TRBV7-3 to TRBJ2-5, with 8 bases identical to TRBD2. The CDR3 is 15 amino acids. The V segment lost 5 bases and the J segment 3 bases; nucleotides outside the gene matches: 8. Per germline, CDR1 SGHTA and CDR2 FQGTGA. CDR3 sequence: CASSLAGGVKETQYF. CDR3 in DNA: TGTGCCAGCAGCCTGGCGGGGGGCGTAAAAGAGACCCAGTACTTC.

This clonotype was observed a few times. The V and J genes are TRBV5-4 and TRBJ2-2; D is possibly TRBD1 (6 bases). Trimming took 2 bases from V and 7 from J, leaving 9 bases between them. This CDR3 is built from 13 residues. Germline V CDR1 and CDR2: SGHNT, YYREEE (reference sequence). The CDR3 spells CASSFKGGGELFF. In DNA form, the CDR3 reads TGTGCCAGCAGCTTCAAAGGGGGCGGGGAGCTGTTTTTT.

This clonotype turned up a few times. This rearrangement joins TRBV11-3 to TRBJ2-1; D possibly corresponds to TRBD2 (6 bases). Between the trimmed V and J ends, which lost 4 bases and 4 bases, there was a span of 17 bases. Germline lookup yields CDR1 SGHNT and CDR2 YENEEA. CDR3 size: 16 residues. CDR3 nucleotides: TGTGCCAGCAGCTCCATGAATAGCGGCTTTTACAATGAGCAGTTCTTC. Translating it yields CASSSMNSGFYNEQFF.